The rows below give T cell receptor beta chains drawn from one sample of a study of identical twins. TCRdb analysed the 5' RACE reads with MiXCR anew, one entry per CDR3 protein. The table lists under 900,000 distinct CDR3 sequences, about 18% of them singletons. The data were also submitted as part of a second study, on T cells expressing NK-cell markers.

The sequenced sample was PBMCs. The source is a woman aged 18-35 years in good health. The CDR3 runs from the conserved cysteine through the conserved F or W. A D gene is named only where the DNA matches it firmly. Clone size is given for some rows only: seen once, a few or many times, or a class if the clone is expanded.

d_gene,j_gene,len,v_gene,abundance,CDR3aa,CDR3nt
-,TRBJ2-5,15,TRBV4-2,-,CASSQAGGQGETQYF,TGTGCCAGCAGCCAAGCTGGGGGCCAGGGGGAGACCCAGTACTTC
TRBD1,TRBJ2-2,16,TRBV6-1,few,CASRLSHEGATGELFF,TGTGCCAGCAGACTCTCTCACGAGGGGGCCACCGGGGAGCTGTTTTTT
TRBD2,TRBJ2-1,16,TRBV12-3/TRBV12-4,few,CASSFLAGGTYNEQFF,TGTGCCAGCAGTTTCCTAGCGGGAGGCACCTACAATGAGCAGTTCTTC
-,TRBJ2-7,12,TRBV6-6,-,CASSYDGGEQYF,TGTGCCAGCAGTTACGATGGTGGCGAGCAGTACTTC
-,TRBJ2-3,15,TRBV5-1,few,CASSLEGVRGDTQYF,TGCGCCAGCAGCTTGGAGGGTGTAAGGGGGGATACGCAGTATTTT
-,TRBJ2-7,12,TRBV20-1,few,CSARGGAGEQYF,TGCAGTGCTAGAGGCGGTGCGGGAGAGCAGTACTTC
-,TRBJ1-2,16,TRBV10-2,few,CASSEVGGFSNYGYTF,TGCGCCAGCAGTGAGGTCGGGGGGTTCTCTAACTATGGCTACACCTTC
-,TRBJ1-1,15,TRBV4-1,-,CASSQDPGRNTEAFF,TGCGCCAGCAGCCAAGATCCAGGGAGGAACACTGAAGCTTTCTTT
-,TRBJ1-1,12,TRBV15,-,CATREGNTEAFF,TGTGCCACCAGGGAGGGGAACACTGAAGCTTTCTTT
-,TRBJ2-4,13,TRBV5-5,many,CASTGVAKNIQYF,TGTGCCAGCACCGGAGTAGCCAAAAACATTCAGTACTTC
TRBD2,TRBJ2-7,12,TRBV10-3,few,CATGRKSYEQYF,TGTGCCACCGGGAGGAAGTCCTACGAGCAGTACTTC
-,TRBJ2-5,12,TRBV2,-,CATLGSGGPQYF,-
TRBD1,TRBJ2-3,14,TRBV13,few,CASRRTGGTYTQYF,TGTGCCAGCAGGAGGACAGGGGGCACATATACGCAGTATTTT
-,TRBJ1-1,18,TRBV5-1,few,CASSLASNKGRLNTEAFF,TGCGCCAGCAGCTTGGCGTCGAATAAGGGACGGTTGAACACTGAAGCTTTCTTT
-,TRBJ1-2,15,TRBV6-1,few,CASIGGNQSNYGYTF,TGTGCCAGCATAGGGGGAAACCAATCTAACTATGGCTACACCTTC
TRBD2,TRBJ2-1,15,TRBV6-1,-,CASSEASGSHNEQFF,TGTGCCAGCAGTGAGGCTAGCGGGAGCCACAATGAGCAGTTCTTC
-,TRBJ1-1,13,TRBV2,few,CASRGLMNTEAFF,TGTGCCAGCAGGGGGTTAATGAACACTGAAGCTTTCTTT
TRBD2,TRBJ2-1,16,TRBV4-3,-,CASSQDWGGRLVEQFF,TGCGCCAGCAGCCAAGATTGGGGCGGGAGGTTGGTTGAGCAGTTCTTC
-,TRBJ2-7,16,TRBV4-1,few,CASSQDWTGDYVEQYF,TGCGCCAGCAGCCAAGATTGGACCGGGGATTACGTCGAGCAGTACTTC
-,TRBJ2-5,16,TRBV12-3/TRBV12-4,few,CASSLAERDRQETQYF,TGTGCCAGCAGTTTAGCGGAGCGGGACAGACAAGAGACCCAGTACTTC
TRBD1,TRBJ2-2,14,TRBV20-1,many,CSAGRQGATGELFF,TGCAGTGCTGGAAGACAGGGTGCCACCGGGGAGCTGTTTTTT
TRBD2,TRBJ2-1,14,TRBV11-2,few,CASSLEGTSGGPIF,TGTGCCAGCAGCTTAGAGGGGACTAGCGGGGGGCCTATCTTC
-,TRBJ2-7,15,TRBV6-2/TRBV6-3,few,CASSVRDIHPPEQYF,TGTGCCAGCAGTGTCCGGGACATACATCCCCCCGAGCAGTACTTC
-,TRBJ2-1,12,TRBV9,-,CASSSTSNEQFF,TGTGCCAGCAGCTCTACTAGCAATGAGCAGTTCTTC
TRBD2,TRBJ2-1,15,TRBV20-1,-,CSARPTSGGPYEQFF,TGCAGTGCTAGACCAACTAGCGGGGGGCCCTATGAGCAGTTCTTC
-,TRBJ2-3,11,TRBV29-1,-,CSVVRVGTQYF,TGCAGCGTCGTCAGGGTGGGTACGCAGTATTTT
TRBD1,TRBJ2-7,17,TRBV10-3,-,CAISDTTWDRGLYEQYF,TGTGCCATCAGTGACACGACTTGGGACAGGGGGCTCTACGAGCAGTACTTC
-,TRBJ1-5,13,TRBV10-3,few,CAISESAGQPQHF,TGTGCCATCAGTGAGTCAGCTGGGCAGCCCCAGCATTTT
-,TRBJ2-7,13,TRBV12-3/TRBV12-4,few,CASSTFQGSEQYF,TGTGCCAGCAGTACGTTCCAGGGGAGTGAGCAGTACTTC
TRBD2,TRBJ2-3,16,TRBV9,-,CASSVDQRGATGTQYF,TGTGCCAGCAGCGTAGATCAGCGGGGGGCCACGGGTACGCAGTATTTT
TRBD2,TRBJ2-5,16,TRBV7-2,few,CASSSRVSGRGETQYF,TGTGCCAGCAGCAGTAGGGTCAGCGGGAGAGGAGAGACCCAGTACTTC
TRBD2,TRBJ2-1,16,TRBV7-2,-,CASSLAGTSGRSEQFF,TGTGCCAGCAGCTTGGCGGGGACTAGCGGGAGGAGTGAGCAGTTCTTC
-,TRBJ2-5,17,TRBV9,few,CASSGGVTSRGQETQYF,TGTGCCAGCAGCGGGGGCGTGACTAGTCGGGGACAAGAGACCCAGTACTTC
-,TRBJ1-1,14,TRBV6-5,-,CASSYYRANTEAFF,TGTGCCAGCAGTTACTACCGGGCGAACACTGAAGCTTTCTTT
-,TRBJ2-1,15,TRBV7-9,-,CASSLDKSSYNEQFF,TGTGCCAGCAGCTTGGACAAGTCCTCCTACAATGAGCAGTTCTTC
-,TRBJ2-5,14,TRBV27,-,CASSFGTPPATQYF,TGTGCCAGCAGTTTTGGGACTCCCCCGGCGACCCAGTACTTC
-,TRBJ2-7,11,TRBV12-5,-,CASGLGTEQYF,TGTGCTAGTGGTTTGGGGACTGAGCAGTACTTC
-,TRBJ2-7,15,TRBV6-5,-,CASSYKPGYSYEQYF,TGTGCCAGCAGTTATAAACCAGGATACTCCTACGAGCAGTACTTC
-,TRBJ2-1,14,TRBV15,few,CATSRGGQGFEQFF,TGTGCCACCAGCAGAGGGGGGCAAGGGTTTGAGCAGTTCTTC
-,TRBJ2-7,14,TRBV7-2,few,CATLPGWGRDEQYF,TGTGCCACCCTACCCGGGTGGGGGCGGGACGAGCAGTACTTC
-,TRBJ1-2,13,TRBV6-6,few,CASSTHRDYGYTF,TGTGCCAGCAGTACCCACAGGGACTATGGCTACACCTTC
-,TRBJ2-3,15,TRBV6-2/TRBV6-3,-,CASTDVGGGTNTQYF,TGTGCCAGCACCGACGTGGGTGGAGGGACAAATACGCAGTATTTT
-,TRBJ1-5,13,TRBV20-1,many,CSARDRDNQPQHF,TGCAGTGCTAGGGACAGAGATAATCAGCCCCAGCATTTT
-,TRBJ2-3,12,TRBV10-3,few,CAIPRTTDTQYF,TGTGCCATCCCGCGGACCACAGATACGCAGTATTTT
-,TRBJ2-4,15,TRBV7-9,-,CASSRRTAAKNIQYF,TGTGCCAGCAGCAGACGGACAGCGGCCAAAAACATTCAGTACTTC
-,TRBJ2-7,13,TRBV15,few,CATSRDRVPEGYF,TGTGCCACCAGCAGAGATAGGGTACCGGAGGGGTACTTC
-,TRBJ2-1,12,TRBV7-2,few,CASTDGGNEQFF,TGTGCCAGCACCGATGGAGGCAATGAGCAGTTCTTC
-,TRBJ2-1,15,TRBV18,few,CASSPSGRRDNEQFF,TGTGCCAGCTCACCAAGTGGGCGAAGAGACAATGAGCAGTTCTTC
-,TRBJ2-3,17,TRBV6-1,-,CASSEHGKFGTTATQYF,TGTGCCAGCAGTGAACACGGGAAATTCGGTACCACCGCTACGCAGTATTTT
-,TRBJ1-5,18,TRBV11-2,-,CASSFLKRSAYSNQPQHF,TGTGCCAGCAGCTTCCTAAAGAGGTCAGCTTATAGCAATCAGCCCCAGCATTTT
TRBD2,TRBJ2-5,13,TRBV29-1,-,CSVGRLAQETQYF,TGCAGCGTTGGCCGACTAGCGCAAGAGACCCAGTACTTC
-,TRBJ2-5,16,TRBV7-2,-,CASSLGLGLRGETQYF,TGTGCCAGCAGCTTAGGGTTGGGCCTTCGCGGGGAGACCCAGTACTTC
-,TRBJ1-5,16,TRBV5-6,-,CASSLERAGTSGPQHF,TGTGCCAGCAGCTTGGAAAGGGCAGGGACCTCTGGGCCCCAGCATTTT
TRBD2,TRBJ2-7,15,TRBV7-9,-,CASSVGASGSYEQYF,TGTGCCAGCAGCGTTGGGGCTAGCGGATCCTACGAGCAGTACTTC
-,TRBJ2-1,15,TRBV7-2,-,CASSLYGTRNNEQFF,TGTGCCAGCAGCTTGTACGGGACGAGGAACAATGAGCAGTTCTTC
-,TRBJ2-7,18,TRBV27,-,CASSLSMMSARSSYEQYF,TGTGCCAGCAGTTTATCGATGATGAGCGCCAGGAGCTCCTACGAGCAGTACTTC